A single sample is the source of the 7 T cell receptor beta chains below, sequenced in a study of blood T cell repertoires in COVID-19. Profiled with immunoSEQ multiplex PCR; TCRdb holds only in-frame clones, not every one. This sample yields about 120,000 clones, of which approximately 87% are seen a single time; around 8% belongs to the top ten. Source material: peripheral blood. These receptors all come from an older man who had recovered from COVID-19.

The J gene is TRBJ2-5, the V gene TRBV2, with D unclear. Trimming took off 4 bases at V and 5 bases at J, with 14 bases between the two ends. The CDR3 is 14 amino acids. CDR1 and CDR2 from the germline V gene are SNHLY and FYNNEI. The CDR3 here is CASSAGYVGETQYF. CDR3 nucleotide sequence: TGTGCCAGCAGTGCCGGGTACGTTGGTGAGACCCAGTACTTC.

The chain couples TRBV6-5 to TRBJ1-1; tentatively, D is TRBD1 (5 bases). Trimming took 8 bases from V and 3 from J, leaving 16 bases between them. The CDR3 consists of 14 residues. The germline V gene has CDR1 MNHEY and CDR2 SVGAGI. The CDR3 DNA reads TGTGCCAGCGGGGGGAGGGTAGTTCACACTGAAGCTTTCTTT. Protein product: CASGGRVVHTEAFF.

The chain links TRBV9 to TRBJ2-1; D ambiguous. Germline V gives CDR1 SGDLS, CDR2 YYNGEE. The CDR3 has 12 residues. The germline V and J ends were trimmed by 0 bases and 7 bases, with 5 bases remaining between them. The CDR3 DNA sequence: TGTGCCAGCAGCGTAGCCGGGAATGAGCAGTTCTTC. Translation gives CASSVAGNEQFF.

This chain connects TRBV24-1 to TRBJ2-3, with 7 bases aligning to TRBD1. J was trimmed by 3 bases and V by 5 bases; bases with no gene match: 4. The CDR3 is made up of 14 amino acids. Germline values: CDR1 KGHDR, CDR2 SFDVKD. CDR3 bases: TGTGCCACCAGTGGCCGGACAGGTACAGATACGCAGTATTTT. Protein product: CATSGRTGTDTQYF.

V and J are TRBV19 and TRBJ1-1; D not resolved. V gave up 6 bases and J gave up 2 bases, with 10 bases separating them. There are 13 residues in the CDR3. Germline CDR1 reads LNHDA; CDR2 reads SQIVND (reference sequence). The CDR3 DNA follows: TGTGCCAGTAGGTTTGAGGAAAACACTGAAGCTTTCTTT. Protein sequence: CASRFEENTEAFF.

The gene calls are TRBV30 and TRBJ2-7, with unresolved D. This CDR3 comprises 11 residues. CDR1 and CDR2 from the germline V gene are GTSNPN and SVGIG (reference sequence). Trimming pared 2 bases from V and 4 bases from J, leaving 6 bases between. CDR3 nucleotides: TGTGCCTGGAGTCCCCGTTACGAGCAGTACTTC. Protein: CAWSPRYEQYF.

The CDR3 is CASSPEGGARYGYTF. DNA for the CDR3: TGTGCCAGCAGCCCTGAAGGCGGGGCGAGGTATGGCTACACCTTC. The chain couples TRBV2 to TRBJ1-2; tentatively, D is TRBD1 (5 bases). Trimming took off 6 bases at V and 5 bases at J, with 19 bases between the two ends. CDR1 is SNHLY and CDR2 is FYNNEI in the germline V gene. The CDR3 spans 15 residues.